This T cell receptor (beta chain) was captured by sequencing in a study of blood T cell repertoires in COVID-19. Study-level information: From T cells, B-cell-depleted T cells, or PBMCs came the material, which was cDNA or gDNA.

As handled by the study authors: Amplification of reference gene primers provided the estimated nucleated cell counts. Sequenced by immunoSEQ multiplex PCR; TCRdb stores in-frame clones only, minus some. The V and J calls and clone size come from that table; D and trimming were worked out from the DNA. The table shows about 300,000 clones, with around 92% occurring only once. V lost 5 bases to trimming and J lost 4 bases, with 14 bases between them. The CDR3 runs 14 residues. Looked up from germline, CDR1 is LNHDA and CDR2 is SQIVND (reference sequence). Within 2 weeks before study entry, exposed participants met a COVID-19 case.

Sequencing was performed on PBMCs or T cells enriched from blood (not recorded which). This clonotype was obtained from a woman aged 45-60 years who had been exposed to COVID-19. The V and J genes are TRBV19 and TRBJ1-2; the D gene is possibly TRBD1 (6 bases). The CDR3 loop is CASSPQGQTYGYTF. The DNA for the CDR3 is TGTGCCAGTAGTCCGCAGGGACAAACCTATGGCTACACCTTC.